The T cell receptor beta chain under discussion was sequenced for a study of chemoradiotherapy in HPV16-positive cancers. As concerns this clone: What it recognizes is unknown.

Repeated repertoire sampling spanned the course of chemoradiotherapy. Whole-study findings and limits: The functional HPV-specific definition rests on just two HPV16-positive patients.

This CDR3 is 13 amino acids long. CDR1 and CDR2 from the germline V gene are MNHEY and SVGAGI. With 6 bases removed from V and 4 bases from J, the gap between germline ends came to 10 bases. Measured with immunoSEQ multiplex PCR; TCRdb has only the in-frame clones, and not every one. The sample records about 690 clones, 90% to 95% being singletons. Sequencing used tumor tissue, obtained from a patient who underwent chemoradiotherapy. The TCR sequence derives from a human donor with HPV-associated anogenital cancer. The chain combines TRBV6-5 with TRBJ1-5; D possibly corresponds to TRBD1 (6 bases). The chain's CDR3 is CASRGAGNQPQHF. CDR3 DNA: TGTGCCAGCAGGGGGGCTGGGAATCAGCCCCAGCATTTT.